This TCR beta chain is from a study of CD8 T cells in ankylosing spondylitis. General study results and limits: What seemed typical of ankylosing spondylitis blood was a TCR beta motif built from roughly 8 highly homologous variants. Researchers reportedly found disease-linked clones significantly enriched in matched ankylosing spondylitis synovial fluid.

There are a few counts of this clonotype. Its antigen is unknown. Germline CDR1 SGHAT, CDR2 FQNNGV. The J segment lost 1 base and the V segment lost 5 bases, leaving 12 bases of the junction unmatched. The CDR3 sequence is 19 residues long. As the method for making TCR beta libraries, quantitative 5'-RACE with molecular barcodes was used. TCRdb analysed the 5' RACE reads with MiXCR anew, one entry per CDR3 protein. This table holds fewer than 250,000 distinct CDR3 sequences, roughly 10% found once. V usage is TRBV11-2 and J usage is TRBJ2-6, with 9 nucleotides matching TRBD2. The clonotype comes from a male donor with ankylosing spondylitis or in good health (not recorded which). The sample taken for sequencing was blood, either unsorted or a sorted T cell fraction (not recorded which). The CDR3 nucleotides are TGTGCCAGCAGCCGGGGTTTGGCGGGGGGGTCATCTGGGGCCAACGTCCTGACTTTC. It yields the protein CASSRGLAGGSSGANVLTF.